This entry lists 15 T cell receptor beta chains sequenced from one sample in a study of cytomegalovirus exposure and HLA in healthy donors. PCR was performed using 60 Vbeta and 13 Jbeta primers. Some clones are missing from TCRdb's copy, which holds only in-frame ones; the method was immunoSEQ multiplex PCR. Of approximately 140,000 clones in the sample, 60% to 70% are singletons; the top ten hold 6% to 8.5%. The sequenced sample was PBMCs. The receptors were gathered from a woman between 55 and 75 years old in good health and CMV-seropositive.

Comments on this clone: One end of the junction is discordant with germline, which a read error may explain. V gene TRBV4-3 combines with J gene TRBJ2-3; D may be TRBD1 (5 bases). CDR1 is LGHNA, CDR2 YSLEER, per germline. The CDR3 totals 14 residues. The CDR3 protein is CASSQGVGANTQCF. CDR3 coding DNA: TGCGCCAGCAGCCAAGGGGTAGGGGCGAATACGCAGTGTTTT.

V is TRBV7-9 and J is TRBJ1-5; the match to TRBD1 covers 7 bases. V lost 1 base, J lost 1 base, and 4 bases stayed unmatched. Germline-derived CDR1 and CDR2 are SEHNR and FQNEAQ (reference sequence). The CDR3 length is 16 residues. CDR3 sequence: CASSLGDRGSNQPQHF. CDR3 nucleotide sequence: TGTGCCAGCAGCTTAGGGGACAGAGGAAGCAATCAGCCCCAGCATTTT.

CDR3 nucleotide sequence: TGTGCCAGCACCAGAGCGGGGGGCTCCTACAATGAGCAGTTCTTC. This gives the protein CASTRAGGSYNEQFF. This chain links TRBV27 with TRBJ2-1; TRBD2 aligns across 9 bases. The V gene end was trimmed by 7 bases and the J gene end by 0 bases; junction bases not matched to a gene: 4. This CDR3 comprises 15 residues. Per germline, CDR1 MNHEY and CDR2 SMNVEV (reference sequence).

The chain links TRBV9 to TRBJ1-1; TRBD1 is a possible D gene (5 bases). Trimming pared 3 bases from V and 1 base from J, leaving 19 bases between. Germline CDR1 reads SGDLS; CDR2 reads YYNGEE. The CDR3 consists of 17 residues. Here the CDR3 DNA reads TGTGCCAGCAGCGGGCAATATAATAGACAGACGAACACTGAAGCTTTCTTT. Translating gives CASSGQYNRQTNTEAFF.

V gene TRBV6-6 combines with J gene TRBJ2-1; weak D call: TRBD1 (6 bases). Germline CDR1 reads MNHNY; CDR2 reads SVGAGI (reference sequence). V was clipped by 5 bases and J by 9 bases, with 20 bases between them. This CDR3 is built from 15 residues. Written as DNA, the CDR3 is TGTGCCAGCAGTCCTCGCAGGGGCGAGCATGGTGAGCAGTTCTTC. Translation: CASSPRRGEHGEQFF.

This clone turned up a few times. The genes are TRBV5-1 and TRBJ2-7, with D hard to call. CDR1 is SGHRS, CDR2 YFSETQ, per germline. The V end was cut by 1 base, the J end by 6 bases, with 11 bases between. The CDR3 totals 13 residues. The chain's CDR3 is CASSLNSQFEQYF. The CDR3 DNA reads TGCGCCAGCAGCTTGAATTCCCAGTTCGAGCAGTACTTC.

This clone was counted between two and nine times. The CDR3 loop is CASSMDSPNTEAFF. The CDR3 DNA sequence: TGTGCCAGTAGTATGGACAGCCCCAACACTGAAGCTTTCTTT. The chain carries TRBV19 and TRBJ1-1, with D possibly being TRBD1 (6 bases). Between the trimmed V and J ends, which lost 3 bases and 2 bases, there was a span of 10 bases. The CDR3 extends over 14 amino acids. Per the germline V gene, CDR1 is LNHDA and CDR2 is SQIVND (reference sequence).

The chain couples TRBV19 to TRBJ2-7; TRBD1 agrees at 7 bases. The CDR3 contains 16 residues. J lost 6 bases, V lost 1 base, and 12 bases had no gene match. CDR1 LNHDA and CDR2 SQIVND come from the germline V gene (reference sequence). The CDR3 loop is CASSIVPGSTGAEQYF. Here the CDR3 DNA reads TGTGCCAGTAGTATAGTCCCGGGGTCAACAGGGGCCGAGCAGTACTTC. Using reference TRBV19 and TRBJ2-7 for the parts outside the CDR3, the full variable domain is DGGITQSPKYLFRKEGQNVTLSCEQNLNHDAMYWYRQDPGQGLRLIYYSQIVNDFQKGDIAEGYSVSREKKESFPLTVTSAQKNPTAFYLCASSIVPGSTGAEQYFGPGTRLTVT.

The gene calls are TRBV5-4 and TRBJ2-5; 9 bases are a match to TRBD1. The ends lost 4 bases at V and 5 bases at J; junction bases unmatched: 9. The germline V gene has CDR1 SGHNT and CDR2 YYREEE (reference sequence). The CDR3 totals 15 residues. DNA of the CDR3: TGTGCCAGCAGCAGCAGGACAGGGGCAGGGGAGACCCAGTACTTC. Translation: CASSSRTGAGETQYF.

Written as DNA, the CDR3 is TGTGCCAGCGGCGGACAGGCCCAATATGGCTACACCTTC. Translated, it gives CASGGQAQYGYTF. The chain couples TRBV7-8 to TRBJ1-2; 7 positions agree with TRBD1. Trimming at V came to 8 bases and at J to 5 bases, leaving 8 bases not matched to a gene. Germline V gene data show CDR1 as SGHVS and CDR2 as FQNEAQ. The CDR3 length is 13 residues.

The V gene is TRBV15, the J gene TRBJ1-5; 7 bases line up with TRBD1. This CDR3 comprises 14 residues. Germline V gene data show CDR1 as LNHNV and CDR2 as YYDKDF (reference sequence). The ends lost 4 bases at V and 7 bases at J; junction bases unmatched: 7. In nucleotides, the CDR3 is TGTGCCACCAGCACCCGACAGGGAGAGCAGCCCCAGCATTTT. It specifies CATSTRQGEQPQHF.

The sample holds a few counts of this clone. The genes are TRBV15 and TRBJ2-5, with a tentative D call TRBD2 (6 bases). The tail of the sequence fits TRBJ2-7 better, so the J call may be wrong. Germline V lookup: CDR1 LNHNV, CDR2 YYDKDF (reference sequence). This CDR3 spans 15 amino acids. The CDR3 sequence is CATSRGGTGGYEQYF. The CDR3 DNA is TGTGCCACCAGCAGAGGAGGGACTGGAGGCTACGAGCAGTACTTC.

This clone was detected a few times. V is TRBV28 and J is TRBJ2-7; maybe TRBD2 (5 bases). The CDR3 has 15 residues. CDR1 and CDR2 (germline): MDHEN, SYDVKM. Trimming took off 4 bases at V and 6 bases at J, with 19 bases between the two ends. The CDR3 bases are TGTGCCAGCAGTTACGGGGAACGAGCACCTACCGAGCAGTACTTC. It codes for CASSYGERAPTEQYF.

This clone was seen only a few times. V gene TRBV11-3 combines with J gene TRBJ2-2, with D perhaps matching TRBD2 (5 bases). V dropped 2 bases and J dropped 4 bases, with 14 bases sitting between them. CDR1 and CDR2 (germline): SGHNT, YENEEA. This CDR3 contains 16 residues. CDR3 nucleotides: TGTGCCAGCAGCTTATACGGGAACTCGGGCACCGGGGAGCTGTTTTTT. It is translated as CASSLYGNSGTGELFF.

The chain recombines TRBV19 with TRBJ2-4, with 7 bases identical to TRBD2. The CDR3 spans 14 residues. V gave up 5 bases and J gave up 8 bases; unmatched junction bases: 9. Germline CDR1 reads LNHDA; CDR2 reads SQIVND (reference sequence). CDR3 coding DNA: TGTGCCAGTAGTCAACCCGCTAGCGGAGACATTCAGTACTTC. It specifies CASSQPASGDIQYF.